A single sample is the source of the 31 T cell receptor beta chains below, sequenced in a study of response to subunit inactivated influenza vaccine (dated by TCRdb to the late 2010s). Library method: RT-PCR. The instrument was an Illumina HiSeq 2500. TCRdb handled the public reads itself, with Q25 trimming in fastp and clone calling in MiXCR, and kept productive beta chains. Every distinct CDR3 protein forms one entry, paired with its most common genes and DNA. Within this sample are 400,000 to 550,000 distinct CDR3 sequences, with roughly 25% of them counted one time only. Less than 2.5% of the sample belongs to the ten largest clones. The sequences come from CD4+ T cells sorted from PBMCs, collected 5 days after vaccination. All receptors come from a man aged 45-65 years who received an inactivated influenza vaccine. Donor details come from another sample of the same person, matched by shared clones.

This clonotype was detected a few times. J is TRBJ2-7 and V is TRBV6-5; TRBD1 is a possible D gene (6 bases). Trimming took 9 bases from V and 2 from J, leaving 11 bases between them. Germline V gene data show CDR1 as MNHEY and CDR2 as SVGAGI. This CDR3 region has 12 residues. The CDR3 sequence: CASGQKTYEQYF. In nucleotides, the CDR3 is TGTGCCAGTGGACAGAAAACCTACGAGCAGTACTTC.

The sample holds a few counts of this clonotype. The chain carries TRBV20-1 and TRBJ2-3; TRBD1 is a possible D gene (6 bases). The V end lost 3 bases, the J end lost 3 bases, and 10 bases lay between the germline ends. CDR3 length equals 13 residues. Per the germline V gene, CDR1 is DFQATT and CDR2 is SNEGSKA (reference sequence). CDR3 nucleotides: TGCAGTGCTAGGTCCACAGGGACAGATACGCAGTATTTT. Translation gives CSARSTGTDTQYF.

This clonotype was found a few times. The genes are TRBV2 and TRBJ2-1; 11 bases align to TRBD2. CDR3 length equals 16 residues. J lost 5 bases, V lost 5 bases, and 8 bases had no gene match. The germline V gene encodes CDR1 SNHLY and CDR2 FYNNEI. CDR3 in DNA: TGTGCCAGCAGTTACGTAGCGGGAGGGCCCCACAATGAGCAGTTCTTC. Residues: CASSYVAGGPHNEQFF.

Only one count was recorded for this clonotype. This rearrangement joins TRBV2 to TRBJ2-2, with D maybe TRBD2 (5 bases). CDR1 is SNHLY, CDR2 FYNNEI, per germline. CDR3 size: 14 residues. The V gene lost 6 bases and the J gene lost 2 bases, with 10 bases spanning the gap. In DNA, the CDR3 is TGTGCCAGCAGGAGGACTGATAACACCGGGGAGCTGTTTTTT. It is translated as CASRRTDNTGELFF.

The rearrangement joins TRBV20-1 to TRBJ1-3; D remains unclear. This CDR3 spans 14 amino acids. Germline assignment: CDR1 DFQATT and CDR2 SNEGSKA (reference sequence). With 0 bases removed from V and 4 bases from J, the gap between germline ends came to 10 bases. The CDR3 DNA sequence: TGCAGTGCTAGAGATCGAGACGCAGGAAACACCATATATTTT. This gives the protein CSARDRDAGNTIYF.

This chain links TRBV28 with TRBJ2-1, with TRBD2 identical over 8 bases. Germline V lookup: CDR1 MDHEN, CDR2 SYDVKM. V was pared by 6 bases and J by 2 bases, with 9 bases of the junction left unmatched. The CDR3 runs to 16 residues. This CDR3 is CASRTPGGFTYNEQFF. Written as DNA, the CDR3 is TGTGCCAGCAGAACCCCGGGAGGGTTCACCTACAATGAGCAGTTCTTC.

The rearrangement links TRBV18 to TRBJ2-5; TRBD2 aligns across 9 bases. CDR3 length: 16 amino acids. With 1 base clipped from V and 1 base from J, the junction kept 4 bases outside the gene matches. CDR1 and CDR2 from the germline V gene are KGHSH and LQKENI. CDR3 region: CASSPRSGGTQETQYF. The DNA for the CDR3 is TGTGCCAGCTCACCACGGAGCGGGGGGACCCAAGAGACCCAGTACTTC. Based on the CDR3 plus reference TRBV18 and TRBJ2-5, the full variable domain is NAGVMQNPRHLVRRRGQEARLRCSPMKGHSHVYWYRQLPEEGLKFMVYLQKENIIDESGMPKERFSAEFPKEGPSILRIQQVVRGDSAAYFCASSPRSGGTQETQYFGPGTRLLVL.

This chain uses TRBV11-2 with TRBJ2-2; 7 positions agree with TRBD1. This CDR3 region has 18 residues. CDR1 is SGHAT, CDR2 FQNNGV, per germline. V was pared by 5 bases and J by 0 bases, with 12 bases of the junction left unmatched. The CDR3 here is CASSPRRSGTANTGELFF. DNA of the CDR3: TGTGCCAGCAGCCCCCGAAGATCGGGGACAGCGAACACCGGGGAGCTGTTTTTT.

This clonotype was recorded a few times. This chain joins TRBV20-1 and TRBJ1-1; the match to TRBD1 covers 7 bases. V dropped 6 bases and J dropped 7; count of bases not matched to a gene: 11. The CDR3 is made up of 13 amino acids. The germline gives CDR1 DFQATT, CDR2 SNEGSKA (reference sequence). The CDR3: CSAAGGTSDEAFF. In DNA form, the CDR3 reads TGCAGTGCAGCAGGGGGGACCTCCGATGAAGCTTTCTTT.

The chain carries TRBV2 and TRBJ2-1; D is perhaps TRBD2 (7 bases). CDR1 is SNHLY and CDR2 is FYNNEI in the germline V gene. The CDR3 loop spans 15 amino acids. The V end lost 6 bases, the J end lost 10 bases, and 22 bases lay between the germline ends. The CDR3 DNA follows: TGTGCCAGCAGCGTTAGACTAGGGGGGGCCCAGGAGCAGTTCTTC. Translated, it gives CASSVRLGGAQEQFF. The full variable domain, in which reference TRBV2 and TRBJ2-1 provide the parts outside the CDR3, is EPEVTQTPSHQVTQMGQEVILRCVPISNHLYFYWYRQILGQKVEFLVSFYNNEISEKSEIFDDQFSVERPDGSNFTLKIRSTKLEDSAMYFCASSVRLGGAQEQFFGPGTRLTVL.

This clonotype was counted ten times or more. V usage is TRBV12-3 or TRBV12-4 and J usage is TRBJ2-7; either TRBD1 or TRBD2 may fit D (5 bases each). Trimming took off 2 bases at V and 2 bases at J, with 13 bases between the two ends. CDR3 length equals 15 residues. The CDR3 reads CASSLRGEKPYEQYF. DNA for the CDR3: TGTGCCAGCAGTTTAAGGGGAGAGAAACCCTACGAGCAGTACTTC.

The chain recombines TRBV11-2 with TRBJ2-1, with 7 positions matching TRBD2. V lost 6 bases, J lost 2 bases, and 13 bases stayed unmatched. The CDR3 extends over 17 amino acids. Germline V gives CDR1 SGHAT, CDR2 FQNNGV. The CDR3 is CASSSPRLAFTYNEQFF. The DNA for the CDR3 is TGTGCCAGCAGTTCTCCTCGACTAGCTTTTACCTACAATGAGCAGTTCTTC.

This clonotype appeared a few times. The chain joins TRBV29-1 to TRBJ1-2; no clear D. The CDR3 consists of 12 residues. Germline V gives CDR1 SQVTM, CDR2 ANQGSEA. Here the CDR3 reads CSGMEGNYGYTF. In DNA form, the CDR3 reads TGCAGTGGAATGGAGGGAAACTATGGCTACACCTTC. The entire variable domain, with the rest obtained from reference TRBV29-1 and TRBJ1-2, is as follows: SAVISQKPSRDICQRGTSLTIQCQVDSQVTMMFWYRQQPGQSLTLIATANQGSEATYESGFVIDKFPISRPNLTFSTLTVSNMSPEDSSIYLCSGMEGNYGYTFGSGTRLTVV.

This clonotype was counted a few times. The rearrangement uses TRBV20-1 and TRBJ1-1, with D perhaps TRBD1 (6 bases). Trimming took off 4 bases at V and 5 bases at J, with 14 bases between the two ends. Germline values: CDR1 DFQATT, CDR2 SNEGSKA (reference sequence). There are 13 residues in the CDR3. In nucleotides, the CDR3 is TGCAGTGCTATACAGGGAGGCATGACTGAAGCTTTCTTT. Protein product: CSAIQGGMTEAFF.

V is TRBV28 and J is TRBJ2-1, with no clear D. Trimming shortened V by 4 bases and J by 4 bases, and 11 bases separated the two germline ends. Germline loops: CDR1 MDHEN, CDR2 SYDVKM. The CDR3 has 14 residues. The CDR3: CASSYPVRYNEQFF. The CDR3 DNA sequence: TGTGCCAGCAGTTACCCCGTCCGGTACAATGAGCAGTTCTTC.

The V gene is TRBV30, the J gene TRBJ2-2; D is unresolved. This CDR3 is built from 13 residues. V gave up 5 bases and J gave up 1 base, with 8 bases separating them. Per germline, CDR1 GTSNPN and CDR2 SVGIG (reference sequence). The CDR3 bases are TGTGCCTGGGGCGAAGGGAACACCGGGGAGCTGTTTTTT. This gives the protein CAWGEGNTGELFF.

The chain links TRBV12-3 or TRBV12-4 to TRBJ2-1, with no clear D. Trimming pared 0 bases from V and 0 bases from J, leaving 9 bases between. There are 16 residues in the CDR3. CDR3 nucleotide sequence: TGTGCCAGCAGTTTAGCAACCGACCCCTCCTACAATGAGCAGTTCTTC. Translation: CASSLATDPSYNEQFF.

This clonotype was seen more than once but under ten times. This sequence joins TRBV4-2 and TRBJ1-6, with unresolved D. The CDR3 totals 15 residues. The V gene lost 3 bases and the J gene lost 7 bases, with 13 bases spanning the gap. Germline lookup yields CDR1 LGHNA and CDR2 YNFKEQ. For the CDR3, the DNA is TGTGCCAGCAGCCAGGACCTTTCTCCGAATTCACCCCTCCACTTT. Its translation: CASSQDLSPNSPLHF.

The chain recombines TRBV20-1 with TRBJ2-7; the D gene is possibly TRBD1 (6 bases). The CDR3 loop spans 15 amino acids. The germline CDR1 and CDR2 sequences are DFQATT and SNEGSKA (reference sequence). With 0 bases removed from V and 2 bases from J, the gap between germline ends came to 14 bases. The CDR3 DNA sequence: TGCAGTGCTAGAGATTACAGGGCTACCACCTACGAGCAGTACTTC. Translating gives CSARDYRATTYEQYF.

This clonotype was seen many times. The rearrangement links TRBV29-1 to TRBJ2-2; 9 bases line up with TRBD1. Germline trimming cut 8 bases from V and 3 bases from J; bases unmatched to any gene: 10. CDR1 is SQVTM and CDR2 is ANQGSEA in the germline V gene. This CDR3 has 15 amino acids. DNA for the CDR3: TGCAGCACCTCTTGGGGACAGGGCGACACCGGGGAGCTGTTTTTT. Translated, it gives CSTSWGQGDTGELFF.

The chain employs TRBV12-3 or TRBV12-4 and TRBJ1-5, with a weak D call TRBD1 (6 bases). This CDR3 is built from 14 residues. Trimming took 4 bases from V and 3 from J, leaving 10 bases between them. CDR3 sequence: CASSYQGYNQPQHF. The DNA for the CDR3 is TGTGCCAGCAGTTATCAGGGGTACAATCAGCCCCAGCATTTT.

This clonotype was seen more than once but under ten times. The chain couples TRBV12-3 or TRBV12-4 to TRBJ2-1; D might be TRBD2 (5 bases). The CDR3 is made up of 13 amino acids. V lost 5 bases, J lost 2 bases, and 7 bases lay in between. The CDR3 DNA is TGTGCCAGCAGTACCGGGACCTACAATGAGCAGTTCTTC. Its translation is CASSTGTYNEQFF.

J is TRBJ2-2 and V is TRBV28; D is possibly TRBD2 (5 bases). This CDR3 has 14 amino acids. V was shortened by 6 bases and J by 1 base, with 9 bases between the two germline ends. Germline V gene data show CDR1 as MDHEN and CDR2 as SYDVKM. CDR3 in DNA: TGTGCCAGCAGGGTGGGGAGGAACACCGGGGAGCTGTTTTTT. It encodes CASRVGRNTGELFF.

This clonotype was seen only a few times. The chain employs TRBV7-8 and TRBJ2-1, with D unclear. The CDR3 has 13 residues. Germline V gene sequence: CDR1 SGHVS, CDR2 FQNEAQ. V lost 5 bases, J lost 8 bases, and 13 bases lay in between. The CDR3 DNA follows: TGTGCCAGCAGCGCAGGAGAAGTACATGAGCAGTTCTTC. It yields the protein CASSAGEVHEQFF.

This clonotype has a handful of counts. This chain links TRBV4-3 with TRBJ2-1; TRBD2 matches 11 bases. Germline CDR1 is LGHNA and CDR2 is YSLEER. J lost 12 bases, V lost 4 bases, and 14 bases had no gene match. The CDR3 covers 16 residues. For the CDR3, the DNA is TGCGCCAGCAGCCCGGAGTCGTCTAGCGGGAGGTCGGGGCAGTTCTTC. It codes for CASSPESSSGRSGQFF.

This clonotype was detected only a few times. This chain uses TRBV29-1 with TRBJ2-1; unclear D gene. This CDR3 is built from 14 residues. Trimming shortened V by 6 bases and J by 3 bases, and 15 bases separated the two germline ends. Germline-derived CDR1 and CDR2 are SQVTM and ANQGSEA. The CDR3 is CSVQRKFHYNEQFF. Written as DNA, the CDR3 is TGCAGCGTCCAAAGGAAGTTCCACTACAATGAGCAGTTCTTC.

The CDR3 loop reads CASSFARENEQYF. CDR3 DNA: TGTGCCAGCAGCTTCGCCAGGGAGAACGAGCAGTACTTC. The rearrangement links TRBV7-2 to TRBJ2-7; D tentatively fits TRBD1 or TRBD2 (5 bases each). The CDR3 consists of 13 residues. V lost 3 bases and J lost 5, with 11 bases in between. Germline CDR1 and CDR2: SGHTA and FQGNSA.

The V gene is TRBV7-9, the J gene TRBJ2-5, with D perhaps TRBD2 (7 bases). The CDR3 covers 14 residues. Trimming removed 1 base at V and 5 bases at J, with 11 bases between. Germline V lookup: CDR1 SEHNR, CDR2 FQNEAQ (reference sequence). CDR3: CASSLGGGPETQYF. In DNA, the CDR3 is TGTGCCAGCAGCTTAGGGGGGGGGCCCGAGACCCAGTACTTC.

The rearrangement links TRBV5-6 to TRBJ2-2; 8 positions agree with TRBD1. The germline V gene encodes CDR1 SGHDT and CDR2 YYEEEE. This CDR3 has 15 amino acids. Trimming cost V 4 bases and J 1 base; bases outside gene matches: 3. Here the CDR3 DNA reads TGTGCCAGCAGCGGACAGGGATTGAACACCGGGGAGCTGTTTTTT. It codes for CASSGQGLNTGELFF.

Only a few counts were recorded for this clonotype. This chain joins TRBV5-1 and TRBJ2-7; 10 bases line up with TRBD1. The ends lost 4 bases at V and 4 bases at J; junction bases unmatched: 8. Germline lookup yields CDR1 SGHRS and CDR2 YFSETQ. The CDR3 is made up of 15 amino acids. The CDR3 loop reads CASSNVPGQGYEQYF. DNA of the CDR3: TGCGCCAGCAGCAACGTCCCGGGACAGGGGTACGAGCAGTACTTC.

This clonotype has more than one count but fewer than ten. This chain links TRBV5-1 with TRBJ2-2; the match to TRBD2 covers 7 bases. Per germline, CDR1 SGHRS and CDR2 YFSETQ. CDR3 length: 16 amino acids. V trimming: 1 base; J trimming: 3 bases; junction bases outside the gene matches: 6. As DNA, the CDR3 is TGCGCCAGCAGCTTGCCGGGAGGACTTCACACCGGGGAGCTGTTTTTT. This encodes CASSLPGGLHTGELFF.